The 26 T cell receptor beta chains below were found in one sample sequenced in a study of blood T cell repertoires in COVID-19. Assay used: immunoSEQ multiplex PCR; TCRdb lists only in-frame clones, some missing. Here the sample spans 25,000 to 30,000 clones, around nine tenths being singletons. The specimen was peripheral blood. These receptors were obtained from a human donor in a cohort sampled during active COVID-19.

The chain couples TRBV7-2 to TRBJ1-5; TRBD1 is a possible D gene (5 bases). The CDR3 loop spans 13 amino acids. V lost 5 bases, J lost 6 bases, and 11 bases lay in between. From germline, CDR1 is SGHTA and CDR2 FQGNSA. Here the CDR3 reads CASSTQTGQPQHF. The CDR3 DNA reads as TGTGCCAGCAGCACACAAACAGGTCAGCCCCAGCATTTT.

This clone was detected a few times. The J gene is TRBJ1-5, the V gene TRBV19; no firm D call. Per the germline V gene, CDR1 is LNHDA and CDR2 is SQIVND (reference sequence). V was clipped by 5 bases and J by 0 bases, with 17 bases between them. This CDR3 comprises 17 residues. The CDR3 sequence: CASSLPGGGGSNQPQHF. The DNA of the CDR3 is TGTGCCAGTAGTCTCCCGGGAGGCGGTGGTAGCAATCAGCCCCAGCATTTT.

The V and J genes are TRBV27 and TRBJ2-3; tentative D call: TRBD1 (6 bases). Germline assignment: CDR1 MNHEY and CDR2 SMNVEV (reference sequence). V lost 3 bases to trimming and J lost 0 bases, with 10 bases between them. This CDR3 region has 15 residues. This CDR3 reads CASSFGQRSTDTQYF. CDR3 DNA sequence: TGTGCCAGCAGTTTCGGACAGCGAAGCACAGATACGCAGTATTTT.

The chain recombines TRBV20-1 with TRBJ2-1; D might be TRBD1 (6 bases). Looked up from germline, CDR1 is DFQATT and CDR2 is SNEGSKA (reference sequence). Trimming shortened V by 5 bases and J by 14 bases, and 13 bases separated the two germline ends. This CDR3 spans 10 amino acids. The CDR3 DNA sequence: TGCAGTGCTCAGGGGCTGGTTAAGTTCTTC. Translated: CSAQGLVKFF.

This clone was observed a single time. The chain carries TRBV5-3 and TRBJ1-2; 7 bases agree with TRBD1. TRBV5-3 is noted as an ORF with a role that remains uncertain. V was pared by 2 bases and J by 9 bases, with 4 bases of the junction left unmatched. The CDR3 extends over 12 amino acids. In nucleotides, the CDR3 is TGTGCCAGAAGCTTTCCGACAGGGAGCTACACCTTC. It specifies CARSFPTGSYTF.

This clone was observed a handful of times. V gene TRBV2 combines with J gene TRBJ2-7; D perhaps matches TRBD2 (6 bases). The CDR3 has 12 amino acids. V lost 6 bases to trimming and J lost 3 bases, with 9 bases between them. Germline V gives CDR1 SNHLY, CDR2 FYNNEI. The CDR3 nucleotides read TGTGCCAGCAGCCCGCGGGGCTACGAGCAGTACTTC. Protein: CASSPRGYEQYF. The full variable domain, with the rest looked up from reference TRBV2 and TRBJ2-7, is EPEVTQTPSHQVTQMGQEVILRCVPISNHLYFYWYRQILGQKVEFLVSFYNNEISEKSEIFDDQFSVERPDGSNFTLKIRSTKLEDSAMYFCASSPRGYEQYFGPGTRLTVT.

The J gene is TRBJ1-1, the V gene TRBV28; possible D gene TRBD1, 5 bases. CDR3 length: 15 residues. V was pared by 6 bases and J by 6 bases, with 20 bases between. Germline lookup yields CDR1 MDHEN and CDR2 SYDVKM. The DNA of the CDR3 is TGTGCCAGCAGCGACGGGGGATTAGGAATCCCTGAAGCTTTCTTT. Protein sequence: CASSDGGLGIPEAFF.

The CDR3 loop reads CAISQQGVAYEQYF. The DNA of the CDR3 is TGTGCCATCAGTCAACAGGGGGTGGCCTACGAGCAGTACTTC. This sequence joins TRBV10-3 and TRBJ2-7, with 8 bases lining up with TRBD1. Germline lookup yields CDR1 ENHRY and CDR2 SYGVKD. The CDR3 extends over 14 amino acids. J was trimmed by 2 bases and V by 5 bases; bases with no gene match: 5.

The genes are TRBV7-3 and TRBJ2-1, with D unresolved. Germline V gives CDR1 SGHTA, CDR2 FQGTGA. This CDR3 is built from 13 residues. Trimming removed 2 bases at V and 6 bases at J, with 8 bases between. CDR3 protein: CASSLRFSNEQFF. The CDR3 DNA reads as TGTGCCAGCAGCTTACGGTTCTCCAATGAGCAGTTCTTC.

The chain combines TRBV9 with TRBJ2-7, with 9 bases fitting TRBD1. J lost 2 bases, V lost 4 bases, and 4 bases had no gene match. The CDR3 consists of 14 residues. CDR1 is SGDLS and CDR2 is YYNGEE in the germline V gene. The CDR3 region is CASSRDRVPYEQYF. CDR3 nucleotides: TGTGCCAGCAGCCGGGACAGGGTACCCTACGAGCAGTACTTC.

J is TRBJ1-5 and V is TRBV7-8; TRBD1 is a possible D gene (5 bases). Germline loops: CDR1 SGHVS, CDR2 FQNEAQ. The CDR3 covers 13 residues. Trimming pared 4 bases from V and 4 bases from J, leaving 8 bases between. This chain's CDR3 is CASSSGGNQPQHF. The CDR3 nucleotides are TGTGCCAGCAGCTCCGGGGGGAATCAGCCCCAGCATTTT.

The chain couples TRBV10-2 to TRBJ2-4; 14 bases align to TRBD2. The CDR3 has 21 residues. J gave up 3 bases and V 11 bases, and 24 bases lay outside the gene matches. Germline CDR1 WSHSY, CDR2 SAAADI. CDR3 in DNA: TGCGCCTCTCGGCCAGAGACTAGCGGGGGGGCCGACATATTAGGCAAAAACATTCAGTACTTC. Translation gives CASRPETSGGADILGKNIQYF.

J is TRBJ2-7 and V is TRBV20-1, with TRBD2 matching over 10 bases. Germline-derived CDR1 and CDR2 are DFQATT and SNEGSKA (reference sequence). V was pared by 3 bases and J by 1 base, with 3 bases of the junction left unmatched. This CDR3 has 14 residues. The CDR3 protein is CSASRTSGSYEQYF. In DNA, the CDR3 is TGCAGTGCTAGTCGGACTAGCGGTTCCTACGAGCAGTACTTC.

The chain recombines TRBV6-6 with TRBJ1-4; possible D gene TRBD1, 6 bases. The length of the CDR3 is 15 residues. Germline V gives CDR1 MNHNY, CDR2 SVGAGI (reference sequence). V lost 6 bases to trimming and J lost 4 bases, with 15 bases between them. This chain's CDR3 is CASRPAGADNEKLFF. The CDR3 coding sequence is TGTGCCAGCAGGCCGGCGGGGGCAGATAATGAAAAACTGTTTTTT.

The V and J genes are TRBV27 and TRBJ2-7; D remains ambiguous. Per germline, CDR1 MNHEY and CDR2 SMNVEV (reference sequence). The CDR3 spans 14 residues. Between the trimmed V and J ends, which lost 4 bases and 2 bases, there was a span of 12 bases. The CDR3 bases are TGTGCCAGCAGTTCCCTCGGCGGCCCCTACGAGCAGTACTTC. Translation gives CASSSLGGPYEQYF.

CDR3 sequence (DNA): TGTGCCAGCAGCGTAGGGGACTCAACCCGGTATGGCTACACCTTC. It translates to CASSVGDSTRYGYTF. The V call is TRBV9, the J call TRBJ1-2; a possible D gene is TRBD1 (5 bases). CDR3 length: 15 residues. Germline V lookup: CDR1 SGDLS, CDR2 YYNGEE. The germline V and J ends were trimmed by 0 bases and 5 bases, with 14 bases remaining between them.

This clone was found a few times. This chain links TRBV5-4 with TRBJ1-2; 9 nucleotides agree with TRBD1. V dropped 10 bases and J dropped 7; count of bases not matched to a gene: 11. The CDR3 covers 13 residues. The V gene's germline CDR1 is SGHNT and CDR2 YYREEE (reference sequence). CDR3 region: CAVSETGGGGYTF. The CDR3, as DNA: TGTGCCGTATCCGAAACAGGGGGCGGTGGCTACACCTTC.

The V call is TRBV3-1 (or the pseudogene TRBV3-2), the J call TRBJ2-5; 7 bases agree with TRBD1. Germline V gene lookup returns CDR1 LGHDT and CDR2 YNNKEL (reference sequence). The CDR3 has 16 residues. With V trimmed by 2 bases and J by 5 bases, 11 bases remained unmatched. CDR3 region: CASSQQTGRWDETQYF. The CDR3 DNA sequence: TGTGCCAGCAGCCAACAGACAGGGCGATGGGACGAGACCCAGTACTTC.

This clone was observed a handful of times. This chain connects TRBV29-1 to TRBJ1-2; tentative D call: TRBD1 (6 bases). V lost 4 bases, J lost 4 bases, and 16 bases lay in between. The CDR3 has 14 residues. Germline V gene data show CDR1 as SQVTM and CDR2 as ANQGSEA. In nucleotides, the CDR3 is TGCAGCGTTGGGGGAGCAGGGGTCGGCTATGGCTACACCTTC. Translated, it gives CSVGGAGVGYGYTF.

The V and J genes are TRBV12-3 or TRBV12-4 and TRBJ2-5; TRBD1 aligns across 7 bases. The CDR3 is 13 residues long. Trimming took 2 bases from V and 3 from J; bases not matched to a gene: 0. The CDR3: CASSLQGEETQYF. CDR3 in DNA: TGTGCCAGCAGTTTACAGGGGGAAGAGACCCAGTACTTC.

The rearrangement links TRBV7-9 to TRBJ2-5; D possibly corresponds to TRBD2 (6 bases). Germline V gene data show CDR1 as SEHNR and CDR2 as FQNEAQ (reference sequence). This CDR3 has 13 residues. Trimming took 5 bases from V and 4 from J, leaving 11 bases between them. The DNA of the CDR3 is TGTGCCAGCAGCGCCGGGAGCTTAGAGACCCAGTACTTC. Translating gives CASSAGSLETQYF.

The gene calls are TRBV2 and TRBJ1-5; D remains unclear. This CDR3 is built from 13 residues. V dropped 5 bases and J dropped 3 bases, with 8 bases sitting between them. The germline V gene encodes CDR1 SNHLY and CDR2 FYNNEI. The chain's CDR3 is CASSNWANQPQHF. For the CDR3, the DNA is TGTGCCAGCAGTAATTGGGCCAATCAGCCCCAGCATTTT.

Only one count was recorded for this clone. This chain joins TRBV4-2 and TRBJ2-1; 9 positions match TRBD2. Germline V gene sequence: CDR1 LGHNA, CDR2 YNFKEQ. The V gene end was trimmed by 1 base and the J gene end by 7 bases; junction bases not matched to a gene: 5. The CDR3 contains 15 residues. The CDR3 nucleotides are TGTGCCAGCAGCCAAGGAGCGGGAGGCCAAAATGAGCAGTTCTTC. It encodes CASSQGAGGQNEQFF.

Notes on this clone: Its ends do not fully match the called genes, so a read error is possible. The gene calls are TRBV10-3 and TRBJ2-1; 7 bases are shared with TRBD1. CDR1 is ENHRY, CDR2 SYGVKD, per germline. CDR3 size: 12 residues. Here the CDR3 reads CAISGQDNEQFF. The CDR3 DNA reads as TGTGCCATTAGTGGACAGGACAATGAGCAGTTCTTC.

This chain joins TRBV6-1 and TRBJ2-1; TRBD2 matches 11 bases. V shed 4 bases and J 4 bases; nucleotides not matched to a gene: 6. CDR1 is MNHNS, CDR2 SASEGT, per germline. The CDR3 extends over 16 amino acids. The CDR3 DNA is TGTGCCAGCAGTGTTTCACTAGCGGGAGATTACAATGAGCAGTTCTTC. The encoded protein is CASSVSLAGDYNEQFF.

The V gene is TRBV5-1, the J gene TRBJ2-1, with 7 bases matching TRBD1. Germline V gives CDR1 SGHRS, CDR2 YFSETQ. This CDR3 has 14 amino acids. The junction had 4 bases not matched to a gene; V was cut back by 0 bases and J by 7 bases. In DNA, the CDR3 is TGCGCCAGCAGCTTGGAAGGGGGCCAAAATGAGCAGTTCTTC. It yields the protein CASSLEGGQNEQFF.